This T cell receptor beta chain comes out of a study of shared T cell receptors in the human thymus. This CDR3 contains 17 residues. Germline V gene lookup returns CDR1 KGHSH and CDR2 LQKENI. V shed 3 bases, J shed 7 bases, and the junction held 11 bases outside the gene matches. Assay: immunoSEQ multiplex PCR; the TCRdb copy retains only in-frame clones and omits some. This sample has hundreds of thousands of clones, with roughly 86% found just once. The same sample was also used in a study of human thymus T cells. That work contributes: Donors were healthy Finnish babies undergoing corrective operations for congenital heart defects. Obtained as resections during corrective heart surgery, the thymus tissue was then studied. Within thymic and blood repertoires, V and J gene usage appeared to be biased. Highly overlapping thymic repertoires in unrelated individuals were reported by related research.

The clonotype was recovered from a boy younger than two with a congenital heart defect. The chain carries TRBV18 and TRBJ2-1; 11 bases match TRBD1. Material for sequencing was thymocytes. The chain's CDR3 is CASSPRPGQGVKNEQFF. CDR3 sequence (DNA): TGTGCCAGCTCACCGAGGCCGGGACAGGGGGTGAAGAATGAGCAGTTCTTC.